Detailed here is one TCR beta chain. Trimming pared 3 bases from V and 2 bases from J, leaving 14 bases between. The CDR3 runs to 16 residues. CDR1 and CDR2 (germline): MDHEN, SYDVKM. The data are from a study of blood T cell repertoires in COVID-19. In the original analysis: Reference gene primer amplification yielded estimated nucleated cell counts. The repertoire was sequenced with immunoSEQ multiplex PCR; TCRdb's copy has only in-frame clones and lacks some. D and trimming come from the DNA, and the V and J calls and clone size come from that table. The sample consists of 140,000 to 150,000 clones, roughly 90% of them appearing once.

Source material: PBMCs or T cells enriched from blood (not recorded which). V and J are TRBV28 and TRBJ1-5; no clear D. The TCR originated in a woman aged 30 to 39 with acute COVID-19. Written as DNA, the CDR3 is TGTGCCAGCAGTTTTTACCACTACGGAGGCAATCAGCCCCAGCATTTT. It is translated as CASSFYHYGGNQPQHF.